This note documents a single T cell receptor beta chain sequence. This CDR3 has 16 amino acids. Trimming cost V 3 bases and J 2 bases; bases outside gene matches: 4. Germline V gives CDR1 SGHTA, CDR2 FQGNSA. The sample belongs to a study of blood T cell repertoires in COVID-19. Study-level background: COVID-19 samples collected from the United States, Italy and Spain covered acute and convalescent phases. The analysed material was cDNA or gDNA that came from T cells, B-cell-depleted T cells, or PBMCs.

Original processing methods: By means of reference gene primer amplification, nucleated cell counts were estimated. Using immunoSEQ multiplex PCR, the repertoire was profiled, and TCRdb retains in-frame clones only, with some absent. For V, J and clone size, that table is used; D and trimming come from the DNA. This table holds 130,000 to 150,000 clones, 84% found once. This chain connects TRBV7-2 to TRBJ2-3; TRBD2 agrees at 11 bases. This receptor was obtained from a woman older than 75 in a cohort sampled during active or convalescent COVID-19. The specimen sequenced was peripheral blood. CDR3 amino acids: CASSFSGGGYTDTQYF. CDR3 coding DNA: TGTGCCAGCAGCTTTAGCGGGGGGGGATACACAGATACGCAGTATTTT.